This TCR beta chain was captured by sequencing in a study of cytomegalovirus exposure and HLA in healthy donors. PCR primers comprised 60 Vbeta and 13 Jbeta primers. Only in-frame clones appear in the TCRdb table, and some are missing; sequencing was by immunoSEQ multiplex PCR. Found here are roughly 100,000 clones, 80% to 90% of them singletons; the top ten hold roughly 1.6%. The material sequenced was PBMCs. This TCR was recovered from a man in his forties or fifties in good health and CMV-seronegative.

In DNA, the CDR3 is TGCGCCAGCAGCTTGGGCACAGGTGGGTACGAGCAGTACTTC. It encodes CASSLGTGGYEQYF. The chain links TRBV5-1 to TRBJ2-7, with a weak D call TRBD1 (5 bases). V shed 0 bases and J shed 4 bases, with 11 bases lying between them. The CDR3 spans 14 residues. Germline V lookup: CDR1 SGHRS, CDR2 YFSETQ.